These T cell receptor beta chains were read from a single sample in a study of T cells in Graves' hyperthyroidism and ophthalmopathy. TCRdb fed the multiplex PCR reads into MiXCR, producing one record per CDR3 protein. The table shows around 610,000 distinct CDR3 sequences, with about 14% occurring only once. Sequencing was done on a sample of blood. The receptors shown here come from a middle-aged woman with Graves' ophthalmopathy. CDR3s leave out the opening cysteine and the closing phenylalanine or tryptophan.

v_call cdr3_length cdr3_aa
TRBV29-1 13 SAEDAASGGYEQY
TRBV30 8 AWAQREAF
TRBV11-1 15 ASSAKLAGVITDTQY
TRBV7-3 12 ASSPNPGTYEQY
TRBV5-1 11 ASSLITAGELF
TRBV6-4 17 ASSDPAGDKRKIVQGYT
TRBV2 11 ASTGALSETQY
TRBV12-3/TRBV12-4 10 ASSTGNPPLH
TRBV19 15 ASSVSHRGRDYYGYT
TRBV20-1 13 SAQGKGTPNYEQY
TRBV11-1 14 ASSFPTGWDTGELF
TRBV19 11 ASSIGGRGTQY
TRBV12-3/TRBV12-4 12 ASTPGVGGETQY
TRBV6-5 12 ASSYGTGGEEQY
TRBV19 12 ASSISARSWAQH
TRBV20-1 13 SARPLGDAGNIQY
TRBV27 13 ASGPDRGPDSELF
TRBV28 13 ASTPDSGYQETQY
TRBV12-3/TRBV12-4 14 ASSQTGWDGNTEAF